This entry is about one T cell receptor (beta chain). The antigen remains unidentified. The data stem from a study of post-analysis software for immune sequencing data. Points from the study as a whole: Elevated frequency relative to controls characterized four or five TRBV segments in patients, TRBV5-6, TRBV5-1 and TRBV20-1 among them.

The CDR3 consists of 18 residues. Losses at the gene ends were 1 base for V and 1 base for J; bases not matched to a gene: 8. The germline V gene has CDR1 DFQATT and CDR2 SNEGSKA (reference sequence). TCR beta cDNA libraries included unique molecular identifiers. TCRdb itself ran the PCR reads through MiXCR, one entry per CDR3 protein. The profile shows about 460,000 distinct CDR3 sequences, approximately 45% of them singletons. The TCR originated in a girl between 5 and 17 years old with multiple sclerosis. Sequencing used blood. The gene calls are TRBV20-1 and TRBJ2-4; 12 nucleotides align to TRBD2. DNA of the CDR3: TGCAGTGCTAGAGTTGAACTAGCGGGAGGATCGGCCAAAAACATTCAGTACTTC. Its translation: CSARVELAGGSAKNIQYF.